Below are 7 T cell receptor beta chains sequenced from a single sample in a study of cytomegalovirus exposure and HLA in healthy donors. A multiplex PCR was run with 60 Vbeta primers and 13 Jbeta primers. Clones were sequenced by immunoSEQ multiplex PCR, and TCRdb holds only the in-frame ones, with some missing. This table lists tens of thousands of clones. The source material was PBMCs. The receptor set was obtained from a woman in her thirties or forties in good health and CMV-seronegative.

The V call is TRBV19, the J call TRBJ1-1, with D perhaps TRBD1 (5 bases). The germline V and J ends were trimmed by 5 bases and 5 bases, with 18 bases remaining between them. The germline gives CDR1 LNHDA, CDR2 SQIVND (reference sequence). CDR3 length: 15 residues. The chain's CDR3 is CASSSYPGEGTEAFF. DNA of the CDR3: TGTGCCAGTAGTTCCTATCCCGGGGAGGGGACTGAAGCTTTCTTT.

The chain recombines TRBV19 with TRBJ1-6, with D possibly matching TRBD1 (6 bases). The V and J ends lost 8 bases and 7 bases respectively, with 18 bases between them. The CDR3 has 15 residues. Germline V gene data show CDR1 as LNHDA and CDR2 as SQIVND (reference sequence). CDR3 DNA: TGTGCCAGTTCTCCTTTGACAGGACCAAATTCACCCCTCCACTTT. It codes for CASSPLTGPNSPLHF.

The chain has TRBV28 and TRBJ1-2; 9 nucleotides agree with TRBD1. The CDR3 runs 15 residues. Germline CDR1 reads MDHEN; CDR2 reads SYDVKM. J gave up 6 bases and V 3 bases, and 8 bases lay outside the gene matches. This CDR3 reads CASSLNPGQGNGYTF. The CDR3 bases are TGTGCCAGCAGTTTGAACCCCGGACAGGGGAATGGCTACACCTTC.

The chain carries TRBV5-4 and TRBJ1-1; 8 bases are a match to TRBD1. Germline CDR1 is SGHNT and CDR2 is YYREEE (reference sequence). The CDR3 length is 13 residues. V shed 2 bases, J shed 12 bases, and the junction held 9 bases outside the gene matches. CDR3 residues: CASSLGQGSVSFF. CDR3 in DNA: TGTGCCAGCAGCTTAGGACAGGGTTCGGTGTCTTTCTTT.

The chain employs TRBV30 and TRBJ1-3; D is uncertain. Per germline, CDR1 GTSNPN and CDR2 SVGIG (reference sequence). The germline V and J ends were trimmed by 5 bases and 9 bases, with 11 bases remaining between them. This CDR3 contains 11 residues. CDR3 protein: CAWALGGTIYF. Written as DNA, the CDR3 is TGTGCCTGGGCCTTAGGAGGCACCATATATTTT.

Concerning this clone itself: The sample holds other DNA sequences that translate to the same CDR3. The chain couples TRBV19 to TRBJ2-2; maybe TRBD1 (6 bases). The CDR3 loop spans 15 amino acids. The V and J ends lost 2 bases and 4 bases respectively, with 11 bases between them. The germline V gene has CDR1 LNHDA and CDR2 SQIVND (reference sequence). DNA for the CDR3: TGTGCCAGTAGTATATCTGGCAGGGGCACCGGGGAGCTGTTTTTT. Protein: CASSISGRGTGELFF.

The genes are TRBV9 and TRBJ2-7, with D perhaps TRBD1 (6 bases). This CDR3 is built from 15 residues. The V end was cut by 4 bases, the J end by 1 base, with 15 bases between. Germline V CDR1 and CDR2: SGDLS, YYNGEE. CDR3 sequence (DNA): TGTGCCAGCAGCCGTACTTGGGGGCAATCCTACGAGCAGTACTTC. This codes for CASSRTWGQSYEQYF.